Following are 17 T cell receptor beta chains from one sample sequenced in a study of Graves' ophthalmopathy and Graves' hyperthyroidism. From RNA, the CDR3 regions of TCR beta chains were amplified and sequenced. First-round RT-PCR used HTBI primers; second-round multiplex PCR followed. MiXCR was run by TCRdb on the multiplex PCR reads, yielding one entry per CDR3 protein. Among over 450,000 distinct CDR3 sequences listed, 14% were seen once. The sample consisted of blood. These receptors came from a woman aged 25 to 45 with Graves' ophthalmopathy.

In its sample, this clonotype was seen many times. The chain has TRBV7-2 and TRBJ1-1, with D perhaps matching TRBD1 (5 bases). From germline, CDR1 is SGHTA and CDR2 FQGNSA. This CDR3 contains 13 residues. V lost 1 base to trimming and J lost 7 bases, with 10 bases between them. CDR3 in amino acids: CASSLVRQGEAFF. DNA of the CDR3: TGTGCCAGCAGCTTAGTACGGCAGGGTGAAGCTTTCTTT.

This clonotype appeared many times. This sequence joins TRBV20-1 and TRBJ2-7, with D perhaps assigned TRBD1 or TRBD2 (5 bases each). Germline V gene sequence: CDR1 DFQATT, CDR2 SNEGSKA (reference sequence). V dropped 0 bases and J dropped 2 bases, with 14 bases sitting between them. The CDR3 covers 15 residues. The CDR3 coding sequence is TGCAGTGCTAGAGATCCGGGACGAACAGCCTACGAGCAGTACTTC. Protein sequence: CSARDPGRTAYEQYF.

This clonotype was counted between two and nine times. The chain couples TRBV9 to TRBJ2-7, with D perhaps TRBD2 (6 bases). The V end was cut by 0 bases, the J end by 1 base, with 11 bases between. Per germline, CDR1 SGDLS and CDR2 YYNGEE. This CDR3 comprises 15 residues. The CDR3 is CASSVADAGSYEQYF. In DNA form, the CDR3 reads TGTGCCAGCAGCGTAGCCGATGCGGGGTCCTACGAGCAGTACTTC. The full variable domain, rest sourced from reference TRBV9 and TRBJ2-7, is DSGVTQTPKHLITATGQRVTLRCSPRSGDLSVYWYQQSLDQGLQFLIQYYNGEERAKGNILERFSAQQFPDLHSELNLSSLELGDSALYFCASSVADAGSYEQYFGPGTRLTVT.

The rearrangement joins TRBV5-1 to TRBJ1-6, with D possibly being TRBD1 (5 bases). CDR3 length: 15 residues. Germline values: CDR1 SGHRS, CDR2 YFSETQ. Trimming took 2 bases from V and 10 from J, leaving 16 bases between them. CDR3 DNA: TGCGCCAGCAGCTTTGCCCCCGGACAAGGATCACCCCTCCACTTT. Amino acid sequence: CASSFAPGQGSPLHF.

This clonotype has at least ten counts. A clone one base away is much larger, so this may be a read error. This chain links TRBV7-2 with TRBJ1-6, with 8 bases identical to TRBD1. The CDR3 is 15 amino acids. Per germline, CDR1 SGHTA and CDR2 FQGNSA. DNA for the CDR3: TGTGCCAGCAGCTACGAGACAGGGGTAGGATCACACCTCCACTTT. Protein product: CASSYETGVGSHLHF.

This clonotype was seen ten or more times. The gene calls are TRBV2 and TRBJ1-5; possible D gene TRBD1, 5 bases. CDR3 length equals 15 residues. Germline CDR1 SNHLY, CDR2 FYNNEI. Trimming pared 0 bases from V and 6 bases from J, leaving 12 bases between. The DNA of the CDR3 is TGTGCCAGCAGTGAAGCTGGGATAAGGGGTCAGCCCCAGCATTTT. This translates into CASSEAGIRGQPQHF.

This clonotype appeared many times. The CDR3 nucleotides are TGTGCCAGCAGTGTCAGGGTGGCCGGGGAGCTGTTTTTT. It yields the protein CASSVRVAGELFF. This sequence joins TRBV6-1 and TRBJ2-2, with a possible D match to TRBD1 (5 bases). Trimming removed 4 bases from V and 6 bases from J, with 9 bases in between. This CDR3 is 13 amino acids long. The germline V gene has CDR1 MNHNS and CDR2 SASEGT.

Ten or more counts support this clonotype. This chain links TRBV10-3 with TRBJ1-2; D not certain. CDR1 and CDR2 (germline): ENHRY, SYGVKD. The CDR3 contains 12 residues. With 4 bases removed from V and 4 bases from J, the gap between germline ends came to 7 bases. The CDR3 loop reads CAISAEVYGYTF. The CDR3 bases are TGTGCCATCAGTGCGGAAGTCTATGGCTACACCTTC.

This clonotype was detected only a few times. This chain connects TRBV5-1 to TRBJ2-5; 11 bases are a match to TRBD2. Trimming took 1 base from V and 2 from J; bases not matched to a gene: 7. The CDR3 sequence is 17 residues long. Germline V gene lookup returns CDR1 SGHRS and CDR2 YFSETQ. The CDR3 loop is CASSLQPGLADQETQYF. DNA for the CDR3: TGCGCCAGCAGCTTGCAACCGGGACTAGCGGATCAAGAGACCCAGTACTTC.

This clonotype was observed many times. The chain couples TRBV5-1 to TRBJ2-5, with TRBD1 identical over 10 bases. This CDR3 contains 15 residues. Germline assignment: CDR1 SGHRS and CDR2 YFSETQ. The V gene end was trimmed by 1 base and the J gene end by 5 bases; junction bases not matched to a gene: 5. CDR3 nucleotides: TGCGCCAGCAGCTTGTCGCCGGGACAGGGGGAGACCCAGTACTTC. This sequence encodes CASSLSPGQGETQYF.

This clonotype has a single count. The V and J genes are TRBV11-1 and TRBJ2-7; 13 bases agree with TRBD2. CDR1 and CDR2 from the germline V gene are SGHAT and FQDESV (reference sequence). The V segment lost 5 bases and the J segment 4 bases; nucleotides outside the gene matches: 8. The CDR3 is 16 amino acids. Here the CDR3 reads CASSGGGLAGTYEQYF. For the CDR3, the DNA is TGTGCCAGCAGCGGAGGGGGACTAGCGGGGACTTACGAGCAGTACTTC. Full variable domain (outside the CDR3, taken from reference TRBV11-1 and TRBJ2-7): EAEVAQSPRYKITEKSQAVAFWCDPISGHATLYWYRQILGQGPELLVQFQDESVVDDSQLPKDRFSAERLKGVDSTLKIQPAELGDSAMYLCASSGGGLAGTYEQYFGPGTRLTVT.

In this sample, this clonotype turned up many times. Germline is not matched at one junction end, which may reflect a read error. The V call is TRBV12-3 or TRBV12-4, the J call TRBJ2-7; weak D call: TRBD1 (5 bases). The CDR3 runs to 14 residues. The CDR3 here is CASSLVDSSYEQYF. The CDR3 region has the DNA TGTGCCAGCAGCTTAGTCGACAGCTCCTACGAGCAGTACTTC.

This clonotype was found many times. This chain connects TRBV6-2 or TRBV6-3 to TRBJ2-7; 9 nucleotides agree with TRBD1. The CDR3 is 18 residues long. The V gene's germline CDR1 is MNHEY and CDR2 SVGEGT. Trimming took 2 bases from V and 5 from J; bases not matched to a gene: 16. In nucleotides, the CDR3 is TGTGCCAGCAGTTACGGGGGTATTTGGGGACAGGGATCCCACGAGCAGTACTTC. Protein product: CASSYGGIWGQGSHEQYF.

This clonotype was found many times. J is TRBJ2-7 and V is TRBV20-1; D is uncertain. The V end lost 5 bases, the J end lost 2 bases, and 13 bases lay between the germline ends. The CDR3 is 13 amino acids. Germline loops: CDR1 DFQATT, CDR2 SNEGSKA (reference sequence). The CDR3 here is CSAGTYKAYEQYF. CDR3 sequence (DNA): TGCAGTGCTGGCACTTACAAGGCCTACGAGCAGTACTTC.

J is TRBJ1-1 and V is TRBV6-5; TRBD1 might be the D (6 bases). The CDR3 runs to 15 residues. V gave up 2 bases and J gave up 7 bases, with 17 bases separating them. In germline, CDR1 is MNHEY, CDR2 SVGAGI. As DNA, the CDR3 is TGTGCCAGCAGTTACCGGGGGCAGGGTATGGGTGAAGCTTTCTTT. Amino acids: CASSYRGQGMGEAFF.

In its sample, this clonotype was seen many times. V gene TRBV10-1 combines with J gene TRBJ2-7; D is perhaps TRBD1 (6 bases). In germline, CDR1 is WNHNN, CDR2 SYGVQD (reference sequence). This CDR3 contains 15 residues. Deletions cut 3 bases from V and 2 bases from J, with 14 bases between. This CDR3 is CASSDDRDNTYEQYF. The DNA for the CDR3 is TGCGCCAGCAGTGATGACCGGGACAATACCTACGAGCAGTACTTC.

This clonotype has ten or more counts. No conserved phenylalanine or tryptophan is present at the end of the CDR3, so a read error is the likely explanation. The chain recombines TRBV5-1 with TRBJ1-6, with a weak D call TRBD1 (5 bases). The CDR3 consists of 15 residues. V gave up 0 bases and J gave up 9 bases, with 13 bases separating them. Germline V CDR1 and CDR2: SGHRS, YFSETQ. The CDR3 sequence is CASSLAGREASPLHY. The DNA of the CDR3 is TGCGCCAGCAGCTTGGCCGGCAGGGAGGCTTCACCCCTCCACTAT.